The 30 T cell receptor beta chains in this list originate from one sample, sequenced in a study of cytomegalovirus exposure and HLA in healthy donors. The PCR had 60 Vbeta and 13 Jbeta primers. Clones were read by immunoSEQ multiplex PCR, and TCRdb kept only the in-frame ones, dropping some. The sample has some 140,000 clones; 65% to 75% are singletons. Sequencing input: PBMCs. These receptors were collected from a young man in good health and CMV-seronegative.

This clone was seen more than once but under ten times. This chain connects TRBV7-6 to TRBJ1-1, with D possibly being TRBD1 (5 bases). The germline V gene has CDR1 SGHVS and CDR2 FNYEAQ. The V end was cut by 5 bases, the J end by 0 bases, with 16 bases between. This CDR3 has 16 amino acids. The CDR3 reads CASSNAKRGMNTEAFF. CDR3 in DNA: TGTGCCAGCAGCAACGCCAAAAGGGGAATGAACACTGAAGCTTTCTTT. Complete variable domain (other parts from reference TRBV7-6 and TRBJ1-1): GAGVSQSPRYKVTKRGQDVALRCDPISGHVSLYWYRQALGQGPEFLTYFNYEAQQDKSGLPNDRFSAERPEGSISTLTIQRTEQRDSAMYRCASSNAKRGMNTEAFFGQGTRLTVV.

This clone occurred once. J is TRBJ1-1 and V is TRBV5-1; D ambiguous. Germline V gives CDR1 SGHRS, CDR2 YFSETQ. The CDR3 spans 15 residues. V dropped 2 bases and J dropped 2 bases, with 13 bases sitting between them. The chain's CDR3 is CASSFGPGSNTEAFF. The CDR3 DNA reads as TGCGCCAGCAGCTTTGGCCCGGGGTCAAACACTGAAGCTTTCTTT.

The chain employs TRBV10-3 and TRBJ1-3; TRBD1 aligns across 8 bases. This CDR3 region has 16 residues. With V trimmed by 6 bases and J by 7 bases, 14 bases remained unmatched. Germline lookup yields CDR1 ENHRY and CDR2 SYGVKD. CDR3 loop: CAIRTTGVFLSNTIYF. CDR3 nucleotide sequence: TGTGCCATCAGGACGACAGGGGTCTTTTTATCGAACACCATATATTTT.

V is TRBV5-7 and J is TRBJ1-5, with no clear D. TRBV5-7 belongs to the ORF category, with a function that is uncertain. Trimming took 2 bases from V and 4 from J, leaving 7 bases between them. The CDR3 has 13 amino acids. CDR3 region: CASSFEKNQPQHF. The CDR3 DNA follows: TGTGCCAGCAGCTTTGAGAAGAATCAGCCCCAGCATTTT.

The rearrangement links TRBV2 to TRBJ2-1; 9 bases line up with TRBD2. The ends lost 3 bases at V and 9 bases at J; junction bases unmatched: 9. CDR3 length: 15 amino acids. CDR1 and CDR2 (germline): SNHLY, FYNNEI. CDR3 DNA sequence: TGTGCCAGCAGTGAGCGCGGGGGGGATACAACTGAGCAGTTCTTC. Translation: CASSERGGDTTEQFF. Full variable domain (missing parts from reference TRBV2 and TRBJ2-1): EPEVTQTPSHQVTQMGQEVILRCVPISNHLYFYWYRQILGQKVEFLVSFYNNEISEKSEIFDDQFSVERPDGSNFTLKIRSTKLEDSAMYFCASSERGGDTTEQFFGPGTRLTVL.

This clone has a handful of counts. The V gene is TRBV4-2, the J gene TRBJ2-7, with 12 bases that match TRBD2. The CDR3 sequence is 17 residues long. Unmatched junction bases numbered 10, after V lost 3 bases and J lost 4 bases. Germline CDR1 is LGHNA and CDR2 is YNFKEQ. CDR3 nucleotides: TGTGCCAGCAGCCATGAGGCTAGCGGGGGGGCCGTTTACGAGCAGTACTTC. This sequence encodes CASSHEASGGAVYEQYF.

The V gene is TRBV6-1, the J gene TRBJ1-1; D is unclear. Germline-derived CDR1 and CDR2 are MNHNS and SASEGT. The CDR3 extends over 14 amino acids. Trimming shortened V by 3 bases and J by 1 base, and 9 bases separated the two germline ends. CDR3 bases: TGTGCCAGCAGTGAGGTAGCCAAGAACACTGAAGCTTTCTTT. Amino acids: CASSEVAKNTEAFF.

This clone was picked up a small number of times. Germline and junction disagree at one end, which may indicate a read error. The chain employs TRBV7-7 and TRBJ2-1; 10 nucleotides agree with TRBD2. CDR1 is SSHAT, CDR2 FNYEAQ, per germline (reference sequence). The CDR3 extends over 16 amino acids. The CDR3 nucleotides read TGTGCTAGCAGCCCGGGGGGTAGCGGGGGGTACAATGAGCAGTTCTTC. Translated: CASSPGGSGGYNEQFF. The entire variable domain, with the rest obtained from reference TRBV7-7 and TRBJ2-1, is as follows: GAGVSQSPRYKVTKRGQDVTLRCDPISSHATLYWYQQALGQGPEFLTYFNYEAQPDKSGLPSDRFSAERPEGSISTLTIQRTEQRDSAMYRCASSPGGSGGYNEQFFGPGTRLTVL.

J is TRBJ1-2 and V is TRBV27; a possible D gene is TRBD1 (5 bases). Germline CDR1 MNHEY, CDR2 SMNVEV (reference sequence). With 0 bases removed from V and 5 bases from J, the gap between germline ends came to 13 bases. The CDR3 extends over 15 amino acids. The CDR3 nucleotides are TGTGCCAGCAGTTTATCGGCGGGGGTGGGGTATGGCTACACCTTC. Its translation is CASSLSAGVGYGYTF.

The chain carries TRBV7-8 and TRBJ2-1; 11 bases match TRBD2. Trimming took 1 base from V and 7 from J; bases not matched to a gene: 3. Germline V lookup: CDR1 SGHVS, CDR2 FQNEAQ. The CDR3 is made up of 15 amino acids. The CDR3 nucleotides read TGTGCCAGCAGCTTAGAACTAGCGGGGGAGAATGAGCAGTTCTTC. This gives the protein CASSLELAGENEQFF.

The rearrangement joins TRBV6-4 to TRBJ1-2; perhaps TRBD1 as D (6 bases). V shed 2 bases and J shed 8 bases, with 9 bases lying between them. CDR1 and CDR2 (germline): MRHNA, SNTAGT. This CDR3 is 12 amino acids long. In DNA form, the CDR3 reads TGTGCCAGCAGTGACACAGGGTTGGGCTACACCTTC. Amino acid sequence: CASSDTGLGYTF.

The rearrangement uses TRBV6-5 and TRBJ1-6; D call uncertain. V lost 7 bases and J 7 bases, leaving 14 bases between the germline ends. Looked up from germline, CDR1 is MNHEY and CDR2 is SVGAGI. This CDR3 has 14 residues. In DNA, the CDR3 is TGTGCCAGCACCTACCGGAGTGAGAATTCACCCCTCCACTTT. This sequence encodes CASTYRSENSPLHF.

The chain carries TRBV7-2 and TRBJ2-1; 7 bases agree with TRBD1. The CDR3 has 13 amino acids. V trimming: 5 bases; J trimming: 4 bases; junction bases outside the gene matches: 2. Germline values: CDR1 SGHTA, CDR2 FQGNSA. Here the CDR3 DNA reads TGTGCCAGCAGCCGGGGACAGTACAATGAGCAGTTCTTC. It codes for CASSRGQYNEQFF.

V and J are TRBV5-4 and TRBJ1-1, with D perhaps TRBD1 (6 bases). The CDR3 contains 15 residues. Trimming removed 1 base from V and 5 bases from J, with 15 bases in between. The germline gives CDR1 SGHNT, CDR2 YYREEE (reference sequence). CDR3 in amino acids: CASSLMLGAMTEAFF. CDR3 bases: TGTGCCAGCAGCTTGATGCTGGGGGCGATGACTGAAGCTTTCTTT.

The rearrangement links TRBV21-1 to TRBJ1-1; the listed D gene, TRBD1, was not tested against the DNA. TRBV21-1 is an annotated pseudogene. This CDR3 region has 14 residues. CDR3 sequence: CASSLYRGNTEAFF. The CDR3 DNA sequence: TGTGCCAGCAGCTTGTACAGGGGGAACACTGAAGCTTTCTTT.

This clone turned up a few times. The chain employs TRBV7-2 and TRBJ1-5; D gene uncertain. This CDR3 contains 16 residues. Trimming pared 0 bases from V and 6 bases from J, leaving 15 bases between. The germline V gene has CDR1 SGHTA and CDR2 FQGNSA. DNA for the CDR3: TGTGCCAGCAGCTTAGCTTCTGGGCCACCACTTCAGCCCCAGCATTTT. Its translation is CASSLASGPPLQPQHF.

This sequence joins TRBV19 and TRBJ1-1, with D possibly being TRBD1 (5 bases). Germline lookup yields CDR1 LNHDA and CDR2 SQIVND (reference sequence). V was pared by 8 bases and J by 1 base, with 8 bases between. This CDR3 is 12 amino acids long. The CDR3 bases are TGTGCCAGTGGAACAGGGAACACTGAAGCTTTCTTT. Protein product: CASGTGNTEAFF.

The chain links TRBV5-1 to TRBJ2-1; 7 bases are a match to TRBD1. There are 17 residues in the CDR3. Trimming took 3 bases from V and 0 from J; bases not matched to a gene: 9. The germline V gene encodes CDR1 SGHRS and CDR2 YFSETQ. CDR3 in amino acids: CASSYLDRSYSYNEQFF. The DNA of the CDR3 is TGCGCCAGCAGCTACTTGGACAGGTCGTACTCCTACAATGAGCAGTTCTTC.

On this clone itself: One end of the junction fails to match germline, which may point to a read error. The chain links TRBV7-9 to TRBJ2-1, with 11 bases that match TRBD1. CDR1 and CDR2 from the germline V gene are SEHNR and FQNEAQ (reference sequence). The CDR3 totals 15 residues. Written as DNA, the CDR3 is TGTTCCAGCAGCTTCGGACAGGGGGCAACGGATGAGCAGTTCTTC. This gives the protein CSSSFGQGATDEQFF.

This clone has just a few counts. The chain links TRBV5-1 to TRBJ2-7; the match to TRBD1 covers 11 bases. Germline loops: CDR1 SGHRS, CDR2 YFSETQ. This CDR3 is built from 14 residues. V was pared by 4 bases and J by 5 bases, with 5 bases of the junction left unmatched. The CDR3 loop reads CASSNGTGGNEQYF. The CDR3 DNA reads as TGCGCCAGCAGCAATGGGACAGGGGGAAACGAGCAGTACTTC.

The chain uses TRBV20-1 and TRBJ1-3; D is uncertain. V shed 3 bases and J shed 3 bases, with 3 bases lying between them. The CDR3 consists of 11 residues. Germline CDR1 DFQATT, CDR2 SNEGSKA (reference sequence). The CDR3 is CSASNGNTIYF. Written as DNA, the CDR3 is TGCAGTGCTAGTAATGGAAACACCATATATTTT.

This CDR3 is CASSFRDMTHEQFF. CDR3 nucleotide sequence: TGCGCCAGCAGCTTCCGGGACATGACTCATGAGCAGTTCTTC. This rearrangement joins TRBV5-1 to TRBJ2-1, with TRBD1 as a possible D gene (6 bases). The germline V and J ends were trimmed by 2 bases and 8 bases, with 14 bases remaining between them. Germline values: CDR1 SGHRS, CDR2 YFSETQ. CDR3 length equals 14 residues.

The chain recombines TRBV7-9 with TRBJ1-6; D might be TRBD1 (6 bases). V dropped 0 bases and J dropped 10 bases, with 19 bases sitting between them. Germline V lookup: CDR1 SEHNR, CDR2 FQNEAQ (reference sequence). The CDR3 covers 17 residues. CDR3 region: CASSLASGGRGGSPLHF. In DNA, the CDR3 is TGTGCCAGCAGCTTAGCATCGGGAGGGAGGGGGGGCTCACCCCTCCACTTT.

This clone was picked up a small number of times. This chain joins TRBV20-1 and TRBJ2-7; no clear D. Per the germline V gene, CDR1 is DFQATT and CDR2 is SNEGSKA (reference sequence). Trimming took off 3 bases at V and 6 bases at J, with 9 bases between the two ends. The CDR3 extends over 11 amino acids. The CDR3 reads CSASPESEQYV. CDR3 bases: TGCAGTGCTAGCCCCGAGAGCGAGCAGTACGTC.

The gene calls are TRBV10-3 and TRBJ1-6; 8 bases are a match to TRBD1. The CDR3 contains 16 residues. Germline V gives CDR1 ENHRY, CDR2 SYGVKD. V lost 5 bases, J lost 7 bases, and 10 bases stayed unmatched. The DNA for the CDR3 is TGTGCCATCAGTATACAGGGGGTTGGAGAGAATTCACCCCTCCACTTT. Translated: CAISIQGVGENSPLHF.

V usage is TRBV28 and J usage is TRBJ1-2; 7 bases line up with TRBD1. Germline V lookup: CDR1 MDHEN, CDR2 SYDVKM. The CDR3 consists of 13 residues. The V and J ends lost 6 bases and 12 bases, in that order; junction bases with no gene match: 13. The DNA for the CDR3 is TGTGCCAGCAGCCTTTCTATACAGGGGACCCACACCTTC. Translated: CASSLSIQGTHTF.

V and J are TRBV6-5 and TRBJ2-1; D uncertain. This CDR3 is built from 14 residues. V was pared by 3 bases and J by 1 base, with 7 bases between. Germline values: CDR1 MNHEY, CDR2 SVGAGI. The CDR3 bases are TGTGCCAGCAGTTATAATCCTTCCTACAATGAGCAGTTCTTC. As protein: CASSYNPSYNEQFF.

The chain employs TRBV28 and TRBJ1-5; 7 bases are shared with TRBD1. Germline V gene sequence: CDR1 MDHEN, CDR2 SYDVKM. The CDR3 contains 15 residues. The trim removed 6 bases at V and 3 bases at J, leaving 8 bases unmatched. Here the CDR3 DNA reads TGTGCCAGCAGCACACGACAGGGCCCCAATCAGCCCCAGCATTTT. It yields the protein CASSTRQGPNQPQHF.

The chain is built from TRBV7-9 and TRBJ1-2, with TRBD1 matching over 9 bases. The trim removed 1 base at V and 8 bases at J, leaving 5 bases unmatched. Germline V gene lookup returns CDR1 SEHNR and CDR2 FQNEAQ (reference sequence). The CDR3 extends over 14 amino acids. CDR3 DNA: TGTGCCAGCAGCTTAGAATGGACAGGGGAAGGCTACACCTTC. Translated, it gives CASSLEWTGEGYTF.

The chain links TRBV11-2 to TRBJ1-2; possibly TRBD1 for D (5 bases). CDR1 is SGHAT, CDR2 FQNNGV, per germline. There are 15 residues in the CDR3. Trimming pared 4 bases from V and 6 bases from J, leaving 18 bases between. The CDR3 DNA follows: TGTGCCAGCAGCTGGGGGGGGTCAGTAAACCATGGCTACACCTTC. Encoded protein: CASSWGGSVNHGYTF.